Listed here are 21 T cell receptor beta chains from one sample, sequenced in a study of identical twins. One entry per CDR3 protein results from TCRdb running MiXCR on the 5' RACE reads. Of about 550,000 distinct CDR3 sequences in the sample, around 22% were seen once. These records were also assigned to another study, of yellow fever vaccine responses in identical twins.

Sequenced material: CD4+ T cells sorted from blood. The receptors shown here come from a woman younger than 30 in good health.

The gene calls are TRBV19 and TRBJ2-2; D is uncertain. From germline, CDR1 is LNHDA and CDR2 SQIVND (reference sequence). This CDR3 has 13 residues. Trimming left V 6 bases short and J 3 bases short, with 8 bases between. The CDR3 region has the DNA TGTGCCAGTAGCATTTCCGACACCGGGGAGCTGTTTTTT. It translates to CASSISDTGELFF.

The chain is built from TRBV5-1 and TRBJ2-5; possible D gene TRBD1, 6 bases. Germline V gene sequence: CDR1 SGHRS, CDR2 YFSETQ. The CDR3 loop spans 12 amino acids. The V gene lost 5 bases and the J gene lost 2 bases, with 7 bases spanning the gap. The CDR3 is CASRQGQETQYF. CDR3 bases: TGCGCCAGCAGGCAGGGGCAAGAGACCCAGTACTTC. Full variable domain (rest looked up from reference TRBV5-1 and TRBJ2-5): KAGVTQTPRYLIKTRGQQVTLSCSPISGHRSVSWYQQTPGQGLQFLFEYFSETQRNKGNFPGRFSGRQFSNSRSEMNVSTLELGDSALYLCASRQGQETQYFGPGTRLLVL.

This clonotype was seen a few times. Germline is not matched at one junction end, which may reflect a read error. The CDR3 region has the DNA TGTGCCAGCAGCCCGGACAGGGCCCTTTTCCCGCTGGCTTTC. This gives the protein CASSPDRALFPLAF. V usage is TRBV12-3 or TRBV12-4 and J usage is TRBJ1-2; 8 nucleotides align to TRBD1. This CDR3 is 14 amino acids long.

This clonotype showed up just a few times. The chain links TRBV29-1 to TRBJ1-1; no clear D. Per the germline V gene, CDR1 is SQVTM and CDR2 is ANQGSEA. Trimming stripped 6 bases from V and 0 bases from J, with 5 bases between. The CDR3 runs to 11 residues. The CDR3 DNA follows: TGCAGCGTCCCACTGAACACTGAAGCTTTCTTT. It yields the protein CSVPLNTEAFF.

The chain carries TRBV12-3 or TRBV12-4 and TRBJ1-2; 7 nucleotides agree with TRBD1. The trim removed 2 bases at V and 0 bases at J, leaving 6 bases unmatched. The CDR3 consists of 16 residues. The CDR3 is CASSLLGQIPNYGYTF. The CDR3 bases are TGTGCCAGCAGTTTATTGGGACAGATCCCTAACTATGGCTACACCTTC.

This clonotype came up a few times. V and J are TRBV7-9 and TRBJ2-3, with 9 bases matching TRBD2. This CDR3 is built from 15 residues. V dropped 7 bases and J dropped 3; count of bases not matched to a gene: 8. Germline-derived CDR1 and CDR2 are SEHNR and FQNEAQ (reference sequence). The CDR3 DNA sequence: TGTGCCAGCACCCCGCGGGGGGGCTGGACAGATACGCAGTATTTT. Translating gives CASTPRGGWTDTQYF. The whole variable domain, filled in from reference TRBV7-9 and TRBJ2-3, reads DTGVSQNPRHKITKRGQNVTFRCDPISEHNRLYWYRQTLGQGPEFLTYFQNEAQLEKSRLLSDRFSAERPKGSFSTLEIQRTEQGDSAMYLCASTPRGGWTDTQYFGPGTRLTVL.

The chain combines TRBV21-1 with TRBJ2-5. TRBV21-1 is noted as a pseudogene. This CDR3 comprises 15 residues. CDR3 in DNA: TGTGCCAGCACGACGGTCGTAGCCGGCCAAGAGACCCAGTACTTC. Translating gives CASTTVVAGQETQYF.

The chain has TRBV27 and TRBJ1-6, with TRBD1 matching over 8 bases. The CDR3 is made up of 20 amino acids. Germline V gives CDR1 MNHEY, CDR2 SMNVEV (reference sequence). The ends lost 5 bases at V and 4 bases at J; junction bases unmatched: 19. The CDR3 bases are TGTGCCAGCAGTCCCGCTACCGGGGACAGGTTTACCTTATATAATTCACCCCTCCACTTT. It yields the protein CASSPATGDRFTLYNSPLHF.

CDR3 in amino acids: CASSVSSGAFF. CDR3 bases: TGTGCCAGCAGTGTTTCATCGGGAGCTTTCTTT. The chain links TRBV25-1 to TRBJ1-1, with D hard to call. The germline V gene encodes CDR1 MGHDK and CDR2 SYGVNS. This CDR3 region has 11 residues. With 4 bases removed from V and 10 bases from J, the gap between germline ends came to 10 bases.

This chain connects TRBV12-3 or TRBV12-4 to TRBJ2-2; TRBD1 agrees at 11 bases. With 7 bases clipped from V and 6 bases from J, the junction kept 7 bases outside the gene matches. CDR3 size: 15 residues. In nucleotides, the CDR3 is TGTGCCAGCAATTATGGGGGACAGGGGGCCGGGGAGCTGTTTTTT. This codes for CASNYGGQGAGELFF.

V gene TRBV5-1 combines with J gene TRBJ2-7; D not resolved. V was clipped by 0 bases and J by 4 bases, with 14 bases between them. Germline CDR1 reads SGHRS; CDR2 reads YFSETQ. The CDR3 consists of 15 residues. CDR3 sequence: CASSLARSTRYEQYV. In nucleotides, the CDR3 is TGCGCCAGCAGCTTGGCCAGATCTACCCGATACGAGCAGTACGTC.

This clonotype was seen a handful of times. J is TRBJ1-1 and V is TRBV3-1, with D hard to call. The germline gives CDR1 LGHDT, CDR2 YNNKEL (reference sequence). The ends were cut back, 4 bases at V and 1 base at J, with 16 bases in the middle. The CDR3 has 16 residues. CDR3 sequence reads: CASSRTGQIGNTEAFF. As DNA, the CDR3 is TGTGCCAGCAGCCGGACTGGTCAAATCGGGAACACTGAAGCTTTCTTT.

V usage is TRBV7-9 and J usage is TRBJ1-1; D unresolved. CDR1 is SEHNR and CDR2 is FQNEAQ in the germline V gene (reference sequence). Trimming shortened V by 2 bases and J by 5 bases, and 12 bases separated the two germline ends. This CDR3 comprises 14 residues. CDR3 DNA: TGTGCCAGCAGCTTATTTAGCCTGGGGACTGAAGCTTTCTTT. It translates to CASSLFSLGTEAFF.

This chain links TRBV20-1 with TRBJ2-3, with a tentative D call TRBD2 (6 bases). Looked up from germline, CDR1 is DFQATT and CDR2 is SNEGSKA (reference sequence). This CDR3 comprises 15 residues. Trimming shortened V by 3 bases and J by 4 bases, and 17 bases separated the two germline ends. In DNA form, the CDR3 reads TGCAGTGCTAGGGTTCGCATTAGCGGCCCAGATACGCAGTATTTT. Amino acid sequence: CSARVRISGPDTQYF.

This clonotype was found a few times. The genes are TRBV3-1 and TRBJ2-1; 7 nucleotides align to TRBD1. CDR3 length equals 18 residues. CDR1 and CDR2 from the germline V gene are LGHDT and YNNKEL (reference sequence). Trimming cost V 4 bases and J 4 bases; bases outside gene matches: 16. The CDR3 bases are TGTGCCAGCAGCCGATCATGGGGACCCGGACAGGTGTACAATGAGCAGTTCTTC. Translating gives CASSRSWGPGQVYNEQFF.

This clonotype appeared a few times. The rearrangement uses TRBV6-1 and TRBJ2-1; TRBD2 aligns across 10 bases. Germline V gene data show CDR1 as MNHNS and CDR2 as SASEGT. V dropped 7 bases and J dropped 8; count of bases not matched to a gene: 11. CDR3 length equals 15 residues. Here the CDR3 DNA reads TGTGCCAGCACTCGAGGTGGGACTAGCGTCTATGAGCAGTTCTTC. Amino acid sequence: CASTRGGTSVYEQFF.

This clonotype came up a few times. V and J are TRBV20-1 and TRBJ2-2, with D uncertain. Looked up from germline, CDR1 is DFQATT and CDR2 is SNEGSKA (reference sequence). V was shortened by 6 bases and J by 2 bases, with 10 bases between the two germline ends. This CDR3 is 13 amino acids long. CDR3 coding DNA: TGCAGTGCCAGGTCGCCCAACACCGGGGAGCTGTTTTTT. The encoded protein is CSARSPNTGELFF.

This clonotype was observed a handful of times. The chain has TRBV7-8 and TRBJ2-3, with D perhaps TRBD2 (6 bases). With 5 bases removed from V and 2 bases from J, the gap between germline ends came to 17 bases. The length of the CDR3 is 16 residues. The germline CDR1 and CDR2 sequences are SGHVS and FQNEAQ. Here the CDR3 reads CASSTPVWDFTDTQYF. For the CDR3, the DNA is TGTGCCAGCAGCACCCCGGTCTGGGACTTCACAGATACGCAGTATTTT.

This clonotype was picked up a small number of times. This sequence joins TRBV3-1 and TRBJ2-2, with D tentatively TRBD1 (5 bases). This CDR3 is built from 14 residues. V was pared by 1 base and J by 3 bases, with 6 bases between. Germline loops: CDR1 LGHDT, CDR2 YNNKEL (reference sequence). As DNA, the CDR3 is TGTGCCAGCAGCCAAGGACAGTACACCGGGGAGCTGTTTTTT. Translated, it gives CASSQGQYTGELFF. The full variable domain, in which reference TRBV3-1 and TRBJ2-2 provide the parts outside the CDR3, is DTAVSQTPKYLVTQMGNDKSIKCEQNLGHDTMYWYKQDSKKFLKIMFSYNNKELIINETVPNRFSPKSPDKAHLNLHINSLELGDSAVYFCASSQGQYTGELFFGEGSRLTVL.

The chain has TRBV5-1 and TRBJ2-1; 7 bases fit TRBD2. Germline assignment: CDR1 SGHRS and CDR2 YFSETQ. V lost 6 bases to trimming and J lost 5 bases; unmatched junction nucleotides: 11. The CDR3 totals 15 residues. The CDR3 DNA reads TGCGCCAGCAATTATGACGGCGGGAGCGACAATGAGCAGTTCTTC. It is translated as CASNYDGGSDNEQFF.

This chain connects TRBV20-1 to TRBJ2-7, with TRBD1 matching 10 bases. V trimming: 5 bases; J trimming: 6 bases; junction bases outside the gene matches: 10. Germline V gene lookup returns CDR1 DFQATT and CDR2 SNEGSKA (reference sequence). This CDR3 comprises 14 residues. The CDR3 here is CSAPIGTGEGEQYV. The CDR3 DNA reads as TGCAGTGCTCCAATCGGGACAGGGGAGGGCGAGCAGTACGTC.